The 6 T cell receptor beta chains given below trace back to one sample, sequenced in a study of blood T cells in healthy people across ages. Using a J-beta primer mix together with a sample-barcoded 5' primer, a second PCR was run for about 7 to 12 cycles. MiXCR was run by TCRdb on the 5' RACE reads, yielding one entry per CDR3 protein. The repertoire holds around 1.5 million distinct CDR3 sequences, with approximately 38% as singletons. The specimen sequenced was blood. The receptor source for this set is a woman under 30 in good health.

The J gene is TRBJ2-7, the V gene TRBV27, with 8 nucleotides matching TRBD1. Germline V gives CDR1 MNHEY, CDR2 SMNVEV (reference sequence). Losses at the gene ends were 5 bases for V and 1 base for J; bases not matched to a gene: 7. CDR3 length: 15 residues. The DNA for the CDR3 is TGTGCCAGCAGTATCGGGACAGGCATGTCCTACGAGCAGTACTTC. This sequence encodes CASSIGTGMSYEQYF.

V is TRBV5-4 and J is TRBJ2-5, with D tentatively TRBD1 (5 bases). The CDR3 contains 13 residues. V was trimmed by 4 bases and J by 4 bases, leaving 11 bases between them. CDR1 is SGHNT and CDR2 is YYREEE in the germline V gene (reference sequence). CDR3 nucleotides: TGTGCCAGCAGCATCCGACAGTTAGAGACCCAGTACTTC. Protein: CASSIRQLETQYF. Complete variable domain (other parts from reference TRBV5-4 and TRBJ2-5): ETGVTQSPTHLIKTRGQQVTLRCSSQSGHNTVSWYQQALGQGPQFIFQYYREEENGRGNFPPRFSGLQFPNYSSELNVNALELDDSALYLCASSIRQLETQYFGPGTRLLVL.

This clonotype was detected only a few times. The V gene is TRBV20-1, the J gene TRBJ2-1; 8 bases line up with TRBD2. TRBJ2-7 explains the end of the DNA better; the J call may be wrong. The CDR3 is 12 amino acids. Germline V gene sequence: CDR1 DFQATT, CDR2 SNEGSKA (reference sequence). In DNA form, the CDR3 reads TGCAGTGTAGCGGGATACTACAATGAGCAGTACTTC. Its translation: CSVAGYYNEQYF.

This chain joins TRBV2 and TRBJ1-5; D remains ambiguous. The CDR3 has 13 amino acids. V gave up 7 bases and J gave up 7 bases, with 14 bases separating them. Germline V CDR1 and CDR2: SNHLY, FYNNEI. The CDR3 loop is CASTLVGPQPQHF. In DNA form, the CDR3 reads TGTGCCAGCACCCTAGTGGGTCCACAGCCCCAGCATTTT. Full variable domain (missing parts from reference TRBV2 and TRBJ1-5): EPEVTQTPSHQVTQMGQEVILRCVPISNHLYFYWYRQILGQKVEFLVSFYNNEISEKSEIFDDQFSVERPDGSNFTLKIRSTKLEDSAMYFCASTLVGPQPQHFGDGTRLSIL.

Here the CDR3 DNA reads TGTGCCAGCAGTACGAGACTTCAGACAGGGCTCTACAATGAGCAGTTCTTC. This encodes CASSTRLQTGLYNEQFF. J is TRBJ2-1 and V is TRBV12-3 or TRBV12-4; 7 positions agree with TRBD1. Germline trimming cut 5 bases from V and 3 bases from J; bases unmatched to any gene: 13. The CDR3 is 17 residues long.

This chain connects TRBV29-1 to TRBJ1-1; D ambiguous. CDR1 is SQVTM, CDR2 ANQGSEA, per germline. The CDR3 is 14 residues long. V was pared by 6 bases and J by 1 base, with 15 bases between. CDR3 sequence (DNA): TGCAGCGTCCTATTCCTGGGCCGGAACACTGAAGCTTTCTTT. It specifies CSVLFLGRNTEAFF.